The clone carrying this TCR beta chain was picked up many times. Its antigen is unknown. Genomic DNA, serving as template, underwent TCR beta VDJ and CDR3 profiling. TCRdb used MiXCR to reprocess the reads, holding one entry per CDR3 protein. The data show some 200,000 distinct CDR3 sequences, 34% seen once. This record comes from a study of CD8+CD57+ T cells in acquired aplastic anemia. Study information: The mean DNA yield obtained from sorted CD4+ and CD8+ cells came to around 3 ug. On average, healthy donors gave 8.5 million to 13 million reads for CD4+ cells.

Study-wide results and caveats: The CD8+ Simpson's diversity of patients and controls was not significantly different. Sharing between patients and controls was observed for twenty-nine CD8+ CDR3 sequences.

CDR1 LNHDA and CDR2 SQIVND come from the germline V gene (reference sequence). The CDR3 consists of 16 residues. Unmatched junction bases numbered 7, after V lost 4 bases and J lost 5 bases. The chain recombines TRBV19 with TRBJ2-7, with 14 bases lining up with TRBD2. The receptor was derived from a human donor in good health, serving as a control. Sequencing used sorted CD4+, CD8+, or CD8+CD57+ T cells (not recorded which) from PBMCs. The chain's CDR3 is CASSKGLAGAAHEQYF. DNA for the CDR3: TGTGCCAGTAGTAAGGGACTAGCGGGAGCAGCCCACGAGCAGTACTTC.